The clone carrying this T cell receptor beta chain came up a few times. These data originate in a study of identical twins. MiXCR, applied by TCRdb to the 5' RACE reads, yields one record per CDR3 protein. Here the sample spans around 1.7 million distinct CDR3 sequences, about 32% being singletons. Germline CDR1 and CDR2: LNHNV and YYDKDF (reference sequence). The CDR3 consists of 16 residues. V was cut by 0 bases and J by 2 bases, with 13 bases left in between. The donors were all healthy and Caucasian. This sequence originates from a newborn girl in good health. The V and J genes are TRBV15 and TRBJ1-2; a weak D match, TRBD1 (5 bases). Input material: cord blood. This CDR3 is CATSRDHSGRNYGYTF. The CDR3 nucleotides read TGTGCCACCAGCAGAGATCACTCAGGGCGGAACTATGGCTACACCTTC.